These T cell receptor beta chains were read from a single sample in a study of T-cell reconstitution after alpha-beta-depleted transplantation in children. MiXCR, run by TCRdb on the PCR reads, gives a single entry per CDR3 protein. Found here are hundreds of thousands of distinct CDR3 sequences, roughly 16% of them singletons; the top ten hold 29%. The input for sequencing was PBMCs, mostly from graft donor cells, taken 360 days after TCRalphabeta/CD19-depleted stem cell transplant. These receptors were taken from a boy less than two years old who had a stem cell transplant for Wiskott-Aldrich syndrome, so the T cells may come from the graft donor. Both conserved end residues are part of each CDR3. D genes are given only for firm matches. Clone size, where shown, is once, few, many, or a class for clones that have expanded.

>TRBV6-5|few|TRBJ1-5|NA
TGTGCCAGCAGTTACTCGTACCTGGCACCCCAGCATTTT
CASSYSYLAPQHF
>TRBV7-2|NA|TRBJ2-4|TRBD2
TGTGCCAGCAGCTTTCGACTAGCAAACATTCAGTACTTC
CASSFRLANIQYF
>TRBV21-1|NA|TRBJ2-7|NA
TGTGCCAGCGGTGAGGGGGGCTACGAGCAGTACTTC
CASGEGGYEQYF
>TRBV4-3|few|TRBJ2-5|NA
TGCGCCAGCGGAGGGTCCTTCGGCGAGACCCAGTACTTC
CASGGSFGETQYF
>TRBV5-1|NA|TRBJ2-7|TRBD2
TGCGCCAGCAGCTTGGGACTAGCGGGGCGGCGCGTCTACGAGCAGTACTTC
CASSLGLAGRRVYEQYF
>TRBV15|few|TRBJ2-2|NA
TGTGCCACCAGCAGAGAACCGAAGGCCGGGGAGCTGTTTTTT
CATSREPKAGELFF
>TRBV20-1|NA|TRBJ1-1|TRBD1
TGCAGTGCTAGGGGGACAGGGATTAACACTGAAGCTTTCTTT
CSARGTGINTEAFF
>TRBV6-1|NA|TRBJ2-7|NA
TGTGCCAGCTTGGACACCACCTACGAGCAGTACTTC
CASLDTTYEQYF
>TRBV12-3/TRBV12-4|few|TRBJ2-2|TRBD1
TGTGCCAGCAGCCCCCCCTGGGGCATACAGGGGGCGGACACCGGGGAGCTGTTTTTT
CASSPPWGIQGADTGELFF
>TRBV5-8|few|TRBJ2-7|NA
TGTGCCAGCAGCTTCTCACCGGGCCCAATCCTAGGGGAGCAGTACTTC
CASSFSPGPILGEQYF
>TRBV7-6|NA|TRBJ2-2|NA
TGTGCCAGCAGCCCTCTAGCGAAGAACACCGGGGAGCTGTTTTTT
CASSPLAKNTGELFF
>TRBV20-1|few|TRBJ2-7|NA
TGCAGTGCTAGAGACCGAAAGGGGAATATGTACGAGCAGTACTTC
CSARDRKGNMYEQYF
>TRBV7-6|NA|TRBJ2-1|TRBD1
TGTGCCAGCAGTTGGGACAGGGGCTACAATGAGCAGTTCTTC
CASSWDRGYNEQFF
>TRBV2|NA|TRBJ2-2|TRBD2
TGTGCCAGCAGTGTTGGGACTACGAACACCGGGGAGCTGTTTTTT
CASSVGTTNTGELFF
>TRBV11-2|few|TRBJ2-3|NA
TGTGCCAGCAGTCACCCGGGACACCTCACAGATACGCAGTATTTT
CASSHPGHLTDTQYF
>TRBV12-3/TRBV12-4|few|TRBJ1-4|TRBD1
TGTGCCAGCAGTTTAGCGCGATACAGGGGGGACCTCGGAAAACTGTTTTTT
CASSLARYRGDLGKLFF
>TRBV12-3/TRBV12-4|NA|TRBJ2-4|NA
TGTGCCAGCACCCTGACTCTAGCCAAAAACATTCAGTACTTC
CASTLTLAKNIQYF
>TRBV5-6|few|TRBJ1-4|NA
TGTGCCAGCAGCACGCTTACTGAAAAACTGTTTTTT
CASSTLTEKLFF
>TRBV29-1|NA|TRBJ1-1|NA
TGCAGCGTTGCTCCCAAGATGAACACTGAAGCTTTCTTT
CSVAPKMNTEAFF
>TRBV7-9|NA|TRBJ2-3|NA
TGTGCCAGCAGCTTCGGGACACAGCTCACAGATACGCAGTATTTT
CASSFGTQLTDTQYF
>TRBV15|NA|TRBJ2-3|NA
TGTGCCACCAGCAGAGATCCCACCCACACCCGGCTAGGCACAGATACGCAGTATTTT
CATSRDPTHTRLGTDTQYF
>TRBV2|NA|TRBJ2-3|NA
TGTGCCAGCAGTGATGGGCGGGCTAGCACAGATACGCAGTATTTT
CASSDGRASTDTQYF
>TRBV12-3/TRBV12-4|NA|TRBJ2-7|NA
TGTGCCAGCAGTTTCGGATTTGGGCAAACACCAGAAGTGGGCTACGAGCAGTACTTC
CASSFGFGQTPEVGYEQYF
>TRBV12-3/TRBV12-4|few|TRBJ2-7|TRBD1
TGTGCCAGCAGTCCCCGGCGGACAGGGACGGGGGAGCAGTACTTC
CASSPRRTGTGEQYF
>TRBV7-2|few|TRBJ2-1|TRBD1
TGTGCCAGCAGCTTAGCGGGCCGGGACAGGGTGGACAATGAGCAGTTCTTC
CASSLAGRDRVDNEQFF
>TRBV4-1|many|TRBJ1-6|NA
TGCGCCAGCAGCCTCACGACGGGGATCCTTAATTCACCCCTCCACTTT
CASSLTTGILNSPLHF
>TRBV30|few|TRBJ2-4|NA
TGTGCCTGGAGTGTTGGGACCAAAAACATTCAGTACTTC
CAWSVGTKNIQYF
>TRBV7-2|NA|TRBJ2-5|NA
TGTGCCAGCAGCTTACCCGTTGGGGTCGGGCAAGAGACCCAGTACTTC
CASSLPVGVGQETQYF